Following are 10 T cell receptor beta chains from one sample sequenced in a study of shared clonotypes between healthy human individuals. Only CD45RO-negative cells positively selected for CCR7 counted as naive CD8 cells, so terminally differentiated effector memory CD45RA+ cells were excluded. TCRdb's table, derived via immunoSEQ multiplex PCR, lists solely in-frame clones and lacks some. Of some 2.1 million clones in the sample, about 93% are singletons; the top ten hold less than 2%. Sequencing was performed on naive CD8+ T cells from PBMCs. These receptors came from a man aged 18 to 30 in good health. Some clones in this sample may be carry-over from other donors' samples.

This chain uses TRBV6-1 with TRBJ2-5; perhaps TRBD1 as D (5 bases). This CDR3 has 16 amino acids. Between the trimmed V and J ends, which lost 1 base and 4 bases, there was a span of 16 bases. The germline CDR1 and CDR2 sequences are MNHNS and SASEGT. The CDR3: CASSEVVGRVRETQYF. The DNA of the CDR3 is TGTGCCAGCAGTGAAGTGGTGGGCAGGGTGAGAGAGACCCAGTACTTC.

The chain uses TRBV29-1 and TRBJ2-1, with 7 bases that match TRBD1. From germline, CDR1 is SQVTM and CDR2 ANQGSEA. This CDR3 has 14 amino acids. The trim removed 6 bases at V and 5 bases at J, leaving 10 bases unmatched. The CDR3, as DNA: TGCAGCGTCGAGACAGGGAGTTGGCACAATGAGCAGTTCTTC. Protein: CSVETGSWHNEQFF.

The rearrangement joins TRBV9 to TRBJ1-1; 7 bases agree with TRBD1. Unmatched junction bases numbered 15, after V lost 7 bases and J lost 0 bases. The germline V gene encodes CDR1 SGDLS and CDR2 YYNGEE. The CDR3 runs to 17 residues. The CDR3 here is CASGGGPSTSLNTEAFF. CDR3 bases: TGTGCCAGCGGAGGGGGCCCGTCTACCTCTTTGAACACTGAAGCTTTCTTT.

V gene TRBV19 combines with J gene TRBJ1-2, with TRBD1 matching over 7 bases. This CDR3 is 16 amino acids long. The V and J ends lost 7 bases and 3 bases, in that order; junction bases with no gene match: 14. Per germline, CDR1 LNHDA and CDR2 SQIVND (reference sequence). The DNA for the CDR3 is TGTGCCAGTAATTTCGGTCAGGGGGAGAGGGACTATGGCTACACCTTC. Its protein product is CASNFGQGERDYGYTF.

The CDR3 DNA reads as TGTGCCAGCAGCCAACCGCAGGGTTCGGGTAGCTATGGCTACACCTTC. Translating gives CASSQPQGSGSYGYTF. J is TRBJ1-2 and V is TRBV11-2, with a possible D match to TRBD1 (5 bases). This CDR3 spans 16 amino acids. The ends were cut back, 5 bases at V and 4 bases at J, with 20 bases in the middle. Germline CDR1 SGHAT, CDR2 FQNNGV.

The chain links TRBV2 to TRBJ1-2; D remains unclear. Germline V gives CDR1 SNHLY, CDR2 FYNNEI. V gave up 0 bases and J gave up 5 bases, with 13 bases separating them. CDR3 length equals 15 residues. CDR3 protein: CASSEARWAGYGYTF. CDR3 DNA sequence: TGTGCCAGCAGTGAAGCGCGTTGGGCTGGATATGGCTACACCTTC.

This clone came up once. The same CDR3 arises from other DNA sequences in this sample as well. This chain joins TRBV5-6 and TRBJ2-1, with D possibly TRBD1 on 6 matching bases. The germline CDR1 and CDR2 sequences are SGHDT and YYEEEE. The CDR3 spans 15 residues. V dropped 4 bases and J dropped 4 bases, with 15 bases sitting between them. The CDR3 DNA is TGTGCCAGCAGCGGGGGCACTAGTGGGTACAATGAGCAGTTCTTC. It codes for CASSGGTSGYNEQFF.

CDR3 residues: CASRTDRGTYNEQFF. The CDR3 nucleotides read TGTGCCAGCAGGACGGACAGGGGGACCTACAATGAGCAGTTCTTC. V is TRBV6-1 and J is TRBJ2-1; 10 bases fit TRBD1. Germline trimming cut 6 bases from V and 2 bases from J; bases unmatched to any gene: 4. This CDR3 spans 15 amino acids. CDR1 MNHNS and CDR2 SASEGT come from the germline V gene.

V usage is TRBV5-8 and J usage is TRBJ2-1; D gene uncertain. The germline V and J ends were trimmed by 3 bases and 8 bases, with 9 bases remaining between them. CDR1 and CDR2 from the germline V gene are SGHTS and YDEGEE. The CDR3 runs 12 residues. This chain's CDR3 is CASSWGWDEQFF. CDR3 DNA sequence: TGTGCCAGCAGCTGGGGTTGGGATGAGCAGTTCTTC.

This clone was recorded once. The CDR3 nucleotides read TGTGCCAGCAGCTCAAGCGGGACTAGCGGTCATACGCAGTATTTT. It is translated as CASSSSGTSGHTQYF. The V gene is TRBV9, the J gene TRBJ2-3, with 11 bases fitting TRBD2. Unmatched junction bases numbered 8, after V lost 4 bases and J lost 7 bases. CDR1 and CDR2 (germline): SGDLS, YYNGEE. The CDR3 runs to 15 residues.